This TCR beta chain was identified in a study of blood T cell repertoires in COVID-19. Study context: Whether acute or convalescent, the COVID-19 samples came from the United States, Italy and Spain. T cells, B-cell-depleted T cells, or PBMCs supplied cDNA or gDNA.

About this clone itself: The sample carries other DNA sequences with the same CDR3.

In the authors' methods: Quantification of nucleated cells was approximated via reference gene primer amplification. Libraries were prepared by immunoSEQ multiplex PCR; TCRdb keeps only in-frame clonotypes and omits some of them. Clone size and V and J calls were adopted from that table, with D and trimming inferred from the DNA. The data hold roughly 120,000 clones, with less than 75% observed a single time. Input material: peripheral blood. The TCR was taken from a human donor with acute or convalescent COVID-19. The donor label of this sample is uncertain.

The CDR3 protein is CASNAQGHSPLHF. The CDR3 region has the DNA TGTGCCAGCAATGCGCAGGGGCATTCACCCCTCCACTTT. V gene TRBV2 combines with J gene TRBJ1-6; D is perhaps TRBD1 (6 bases). CDR3 length: 13 amino acids. V was cut by 7 bases and J by 8 bases, with 12 bases left in between. Germline CDR1 reads SNHLY; CDR2 reads FYNNEI.